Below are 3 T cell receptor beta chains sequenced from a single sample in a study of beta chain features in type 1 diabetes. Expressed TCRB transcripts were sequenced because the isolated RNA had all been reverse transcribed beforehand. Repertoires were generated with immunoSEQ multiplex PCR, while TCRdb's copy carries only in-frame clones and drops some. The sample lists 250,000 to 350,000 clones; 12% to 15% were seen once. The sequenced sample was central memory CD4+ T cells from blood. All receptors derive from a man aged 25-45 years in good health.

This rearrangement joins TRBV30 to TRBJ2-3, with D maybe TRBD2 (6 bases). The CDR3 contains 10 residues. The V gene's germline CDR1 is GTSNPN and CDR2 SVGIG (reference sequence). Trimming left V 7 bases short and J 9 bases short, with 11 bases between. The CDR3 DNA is TGTGCCTTTTCGGGGGTGACGCAGTATTTT. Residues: CAFSGVTQYF.

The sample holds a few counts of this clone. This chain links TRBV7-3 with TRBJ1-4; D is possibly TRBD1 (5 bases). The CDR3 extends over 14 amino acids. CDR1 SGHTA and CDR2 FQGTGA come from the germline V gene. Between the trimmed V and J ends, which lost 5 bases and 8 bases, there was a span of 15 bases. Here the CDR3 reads CASSQSPGLEKLFF. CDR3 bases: TGTGCCAGCAGCCAATCCCCGGGACTCGAAAAACTGTTTTTT.

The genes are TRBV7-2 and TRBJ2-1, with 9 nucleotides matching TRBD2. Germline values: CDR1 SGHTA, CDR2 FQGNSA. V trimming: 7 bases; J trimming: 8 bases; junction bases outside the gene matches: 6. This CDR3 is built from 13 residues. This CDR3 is CASTKRGVYEQFF. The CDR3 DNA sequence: TGTGCCAGCACTAAGCGGGGGGTATATGAGCAGTTCTTC.